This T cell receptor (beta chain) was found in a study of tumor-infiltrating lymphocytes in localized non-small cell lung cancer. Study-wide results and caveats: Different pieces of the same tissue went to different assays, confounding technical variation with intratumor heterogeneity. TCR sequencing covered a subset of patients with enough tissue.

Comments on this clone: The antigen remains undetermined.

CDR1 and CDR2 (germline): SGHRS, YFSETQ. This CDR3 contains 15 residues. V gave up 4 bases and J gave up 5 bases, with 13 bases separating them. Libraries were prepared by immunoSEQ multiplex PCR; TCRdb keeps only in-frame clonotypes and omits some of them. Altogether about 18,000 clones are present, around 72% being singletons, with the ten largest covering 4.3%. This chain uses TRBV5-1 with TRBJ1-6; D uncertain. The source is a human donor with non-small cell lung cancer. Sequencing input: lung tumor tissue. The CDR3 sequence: CASSAAPHDNSPLHF. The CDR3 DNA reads TGCGCCAGCAGCGCCGCGCCGCATGATAATTCACCCCTCCACTTT.